This is a list of T cell receptor beta chains from one sample in a study of T cells in tumors after PD-1 blockade. Profiled with immunoSEQ multiplex PCR; TCRdb holds only in-frame clones, not every one. The table has 45,000 to 60,000 clones, 81% seen once. The sample here was PBMCs, taken before anti-PD-1 treatment. Source of these receptors: a human donor with basal cell carcinoma. The CDR3 runs from the conserved cysteine through the conserved F or W. Each record gives: J gene, clone size, V gene, D gene, CDR3 DNA, CDR3 protein. A D gene is named only where the DNA matches it firmly. A clone size is listed for some rows: how often the clone was seen (once, few, many), or a class if it is expanded.

TRBJ2-1 | - | TRBV30 | TRBD1 | TGTGCCTGGAGTGTCCTAACAGGGACAGGGCCTCACAATGAGCAGTTCTTC | CAWSVLTGTGPHNEQFF
TRBJ2-7 | - | TRBV10-3 | - | TGTGCCATCAGCGGTGTCCCCTACGAGCAGTACTTC | CAISGVPYEQYF
TRBJ2-1 | - | TRBV5-1 | - | TGCGCCAGCAGCCCTGGGCAGGGGGGGGATGAGCAGTTCTTC | CASSPGQGGDEQFF
TRBJ2-5 | once | TRBV28 | - | TGTGCCAGCAGTTTCAGGTTAGGCGGAGAGACCCAGTACTTC | CASSFRLGGETQYF
TRBJ2-1 | - | TRBV18 | - | TGTGCCAGCTCACCAGGGCTCAACAATGAGCAGTTCTTC | CASSPGLNNEQFF
TRBJ2-7 | - | TRBV29-1 | - | TGCAGCGTTGAAGACGGGCATTCCTACGAGCAGTACTTC | CSVEDGHSYEQYF
TRBJ2-5 | - | TRBV7-6 | TRBD1 | TGTGCCAGCAGCGGGACAGGGGGCGCGTCCCAGTACTTC | CASSGTGGASQYF
TRBJ2-7 | once | TRBV5-5 | - | TGTGCCAGCAGCTTGGTCAGGGAATATACCTACGAGCAGTACTTC | CASSLVREYTYEQYF
TRBJ1-1 | - | TRBV20-1 | - | TGCAGTGCTAGTACCCATACCCCGGACAGTGAAGCTTTCTTT | CSASTHTPDSEAFF
TRBJ2-3 | few | TRBV10-1 | - | TGCGCCAGCAGTGAGATGTTAGCGGAAAGCACAGATACGCAGTATTTT | CASSEMLAESTDTQYF
TRBJ2-7 | once | TRBV6-5 | TRBD2 | TGTGCCAGCAGTCGACTAGCAGAATACGAGCAGTACTTC | CASSRLAEYEQYF
TRBJ2-5 | - | TRBV19 | - | TGTGCCAGTAGTCCCATTTACGGCAGCCACAGGGAAGAGACCCAGTACTTC | CASSPIYGSHREETQYF
TRBJ2-5 | - | TRBV5-6 | - | TGTGCCAGCAGCCCCGGCGGCAGTCAAGAGACCCAGTACTTC | CASSPGGSQETQYF
TRBJ2-3 | - | TRBV7-9 | - | TGTGCCAGCAGCCAAGCCTGGGGGAGCACAGATACGCAGTATTTT | CASSQAWGSTDTQYF
TRBJ2-2 | - | TRBV2 | TRBD2 | TGTGCCAGCAGTGCAGGCCGGGGGGGCGCCGGGGAGCTGTTTTTT | CASSAGRGGAGELFF
TRBJ1-1 | few | TRBV10-2 | - | TGCGCCAGCAGTGTTACAGAGGCCACTGAAGCTTTCTTT | CASSVTEATEAFF
TRBJ2-5 | - | TRBV6-5 | - | TGTGCCAGCAGTTACTTCCAAGGAGAGACCCAGTACTTC | CASSYFQGETQYF
TRBJ2-5 | - | TRBV5-4 | TRBD2 | TGTGCCAGCAGCTTAGGGACGGGGGGAGCGGAGACCCAGTACTTC | CASSLGTGGAETQYF
TRBJ1-2 | - | TRBV6-1 | - | TGTGCCAGCAGTGAAGCAGGGGAACCGTATGGCTACACCTTC | CASSEAGEPYGYTF
TRBJ1-2 | - | TRBV3-1/TRBV3-2 | - | TGTGCCAGCAGCCACCTGAGGGGCTACACCTTC | CASSHLRGYTF
TRBJ2-3 | - | TRBV6-1 | TRBD2 | TGTGCCAGCAGTGAAGAGCGGGGGGGCACAGATACGCAGTATTTT | CASSEERGGTDTQYF
TRBJ1-2 | once | TRBV3-1/TRBV3-2 | - | TGTGCCAGTGATGGCGGGGGCTATGGCTACACCTTC | CASDGGGYGYTF
TRBJ2-7 | - | TRBV7-2 | TRBD2 | TGTGCCAGCAGCCGGACTAGCGGGGGGGGGTACGAGCAGTACTTC | CASSRTSGGGYEQYF
TRBJ1-2 | - | TRBV18 | TRBD1 | TGTGCCAGCTCACCGGACAGGGAAAATAACTATGGCTACACCTTC | CASSPDRENNYGYTF
TRBJ2-7 | few | TRBV6-5 | TRBD1 | TGTGCCAGCAGCTACGACAGGGGAGGATACGAGCAGTACTTC | CASSYDRGGYEQYF
TRBJ2-7 | - | TRBV5-4 | - | TGTGCCAGCAGCTTCCGGGGGGCCAACGAGCAGTACTTC | CASSFRGANEQYF
TRBJ1-3 | - | TRBV5-1 | - | TGCGCCAGCAGTCCTAATCAGGGGTCTGGAAACACCATATATTTT | CASSPNQGSGNTIYF
TRBJ2-2 | - | TRBV18 | TRBD2 | TGTGCCAGCTCACCCCAGCGACTAGCGGGGGCCTCGAGCACCGGGGAGCTGTTTTTT | CASSPQRLAGASSTGELFF
TRBJ1-1 | - | TRBV18 | TRBD1 | TGTGCCAGCTCACCTTCGACAGGGCTAGCGAACACTGAAGCTTTCTTT | CASSPSTGLANTEAFF